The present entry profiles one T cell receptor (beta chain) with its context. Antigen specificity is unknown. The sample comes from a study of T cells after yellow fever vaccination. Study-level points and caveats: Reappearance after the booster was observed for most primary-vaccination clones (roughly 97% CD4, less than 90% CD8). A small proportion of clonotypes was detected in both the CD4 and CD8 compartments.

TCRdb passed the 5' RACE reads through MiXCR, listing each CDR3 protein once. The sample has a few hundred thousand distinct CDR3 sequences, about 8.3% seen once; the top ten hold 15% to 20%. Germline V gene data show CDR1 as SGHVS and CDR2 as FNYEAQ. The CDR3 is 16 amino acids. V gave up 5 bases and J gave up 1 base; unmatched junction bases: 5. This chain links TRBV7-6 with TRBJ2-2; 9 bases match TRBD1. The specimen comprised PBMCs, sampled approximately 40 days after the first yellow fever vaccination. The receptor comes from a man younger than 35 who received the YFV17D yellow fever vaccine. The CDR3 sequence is CASSPGTGRNTGELFF. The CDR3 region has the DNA TGTGCCAGCAGCCCCGGGACAGGGAGGAACACCGGGGAGCTGTTTTTT.